What follows is one T cell receptor beta chain and its context. What it binds is unknown. Donors, without exception, were Caucasian adults residing in Nashville, Tennessee. The source of the sample is a study of shared clonotypes between healthy human individuals. Profiled with immunoSEQ multiplex PCR; TCRdb holds only in-frame clones, not every one. This table has a few million clones, just over 90% appearing once. Points from the study as a whole: Non-shared clonotypes had lower generation probabilities than clonotypes shared by all four sorted-subset donors.

This sequence originates from a man younger than 35 in good health. Some clones in this sample may be carry-over from other donors' samples. Sequencing was performed on naive CD4+ T cells from PBMCs. Regarding subset: CD45RA+ positively selected.

Here the CDR3 DNA reads TGCGCCAGCAGCTTGGTGGGGGGCTCCGCTCGGGAGACCCAGTACTTC. Amino acid sequence: CASSLVGGSARETQYF. V gene TRBV5-1 combines with J gene TRBJ2-5, with D perhaps matching TRBD1 or TRBD2 (6 bases each). The CDR3 runs 16 residues. Germline V gene data show CDR1 as SGHRS and CDR2 as YFSETQ. V gave up 0 bases and J gave up 5 bases, with 17 bases separating them. The full variable domain, with the rest looked up from reference TRBV5-1 and TRBJ2-5, is KAGVTQTPRYLIKTRGQQVTLSCSPISGHRSVSWYQQTPGQGLQFLFEYFSETQRNKGNFPGRFSGRQFSNSRSEMNVSTLELGDSALYLCASSLVGGSARETQYFGPGTRLLVL.